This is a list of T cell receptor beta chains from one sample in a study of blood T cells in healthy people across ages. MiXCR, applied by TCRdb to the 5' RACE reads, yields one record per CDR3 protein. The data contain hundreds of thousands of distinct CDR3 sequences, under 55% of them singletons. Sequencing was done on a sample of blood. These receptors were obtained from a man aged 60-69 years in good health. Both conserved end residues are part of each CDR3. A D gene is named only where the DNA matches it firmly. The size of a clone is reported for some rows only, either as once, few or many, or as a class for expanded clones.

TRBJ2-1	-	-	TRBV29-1	CSSLGQRVFSGEQFF	TGCAGCTCTTTAGGACAGAGGGTTTTTAGTGGTGAGCAGTTCTTC
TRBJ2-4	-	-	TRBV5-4	CASSLAEQGGNIQYF	TGTGCCAGCAGCTTGGCGGAACAGGGTGGGAACATTCAGTACTTC
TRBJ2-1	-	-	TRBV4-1	CASSPITSESGEQFF	TGCGCCAGCAGCCCGATAACATCAGAATCGGGTGAGCAGTTCTTC
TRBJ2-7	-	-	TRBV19	CASSSDPGNYEQYF	TGTGCCAGTAGTTCGGACCCGGGCAACTACGAGCAGTACTTC
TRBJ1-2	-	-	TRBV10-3	CAISESAGPYGYTF	TGTGCCATCAGTGAGTCGGCAGGACCCTATGGCTACACCTTC
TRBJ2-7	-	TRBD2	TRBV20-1	CSARDSTPSGGTTYEQYF	TGCAGTGCTAGAGATTCGACCCCTAGCGGGGGGACCACCTACGAGCAGTACTTC
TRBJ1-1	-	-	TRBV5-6	CASSKVTAMNTEAFF	TGTGCCAGCAGCAAAGTGACAGCGATGAACACTGAAGCTTTCTTT
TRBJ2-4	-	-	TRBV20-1	CSAGEAGKNIQYF	TGCAGTGCTGGGGAAGCGGGCAAAAACATTCAGTACTTC
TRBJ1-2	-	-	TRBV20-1	CSAGHNYGYTF	TGCAGTGCTGGACATAACTATGGCTACACCTTC
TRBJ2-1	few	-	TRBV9	CASSVVQDANEQFF	TGTGCCAGCAGCGTAGTTCAGGACGCGAATGAGCAGTTCTTC
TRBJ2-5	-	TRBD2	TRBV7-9	CASSLDGGIRETQYF	TGTGCCAGCAGCTTAGACGGGGGGATTCGAGAGACCCAGTACTTC
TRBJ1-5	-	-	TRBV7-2	CASSLSGPQHF	TGTGCCAGCAGCCTATCGGGGCCCCAGCATTTT
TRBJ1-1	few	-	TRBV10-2	CASSDEGYTEAFF	TGCGCCAGCAGTGACGAGGGGTACACTGAAGCTTTCTTT
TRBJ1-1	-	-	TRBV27	CASSNQNEAFF	TGTGCCAGCAGTAATCAGAATGAAGCTTTCTTT
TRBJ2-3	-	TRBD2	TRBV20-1	CSAPGLAGGSDTQYF	TGCAGTGCCCCCGGACTAGCGGGGGGATCAGATACGCAGTATTTT
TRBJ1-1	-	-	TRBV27	CASKGGNTEAFF	TGTGCCAGCAAGGGGGGGAACACTGAGGCTTTCTTT
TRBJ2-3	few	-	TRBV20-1	CSAQGLGTDTQYF	TGCAGTGCTCAGGGGCTTGGCACAGATACGCAGTATTTT
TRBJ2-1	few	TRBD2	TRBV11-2	CASSLGGLSFNEQFF	TGTGCCAGCAGCTTGGGGGGACTATCCTTCAATGAGCAGTTCTTC
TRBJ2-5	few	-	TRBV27	CASSLIQGHGEQYF	TGTGCCAGCAGTTTGATACAGGGTCATGGGGAGCAGTACTTC
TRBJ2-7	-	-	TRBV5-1	CASSLQTSSYEQYF	TGCGCCAGCAGCTTACAGACAAGCTCCTACGAGCAGTACTTC
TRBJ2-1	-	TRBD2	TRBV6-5	CASSYSSSGEQNEQFF	TGTGCCAGCAGTTACTCGTCAAGCGGGGAGCAGAATGAGCAGTTCTTC
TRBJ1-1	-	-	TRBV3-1	CASSPLDSGTHLNTEAFF	TGTGCCAGCAGCCCATTAGATTCCGGGACACACTTGAACACTGAAGCTTTCTTT
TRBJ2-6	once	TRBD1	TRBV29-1	CSVPRDRATQGANVLTF	TGCAGCGTTCCCCGGGACAGGGCGACCCAAGGGGCCAACGTCCTGACTTTC
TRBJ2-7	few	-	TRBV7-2	CASSLAPTGGQDEQYF	TGTGCCAGCAGCTTAGCTCCAACCGGGGGGCAGGACGAGCAGTACTTC
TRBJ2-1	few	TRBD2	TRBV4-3	CASSATGTMYNEQFF	TGCGCCAGCAGCGCTACCGGGACTATGTACAATGAGCAGTTCTTC
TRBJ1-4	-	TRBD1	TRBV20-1	CSASWTGVEKLFF	TGCAGTGCTAGCTGGACAGGGGTTGAAAAACTGTTTTTT
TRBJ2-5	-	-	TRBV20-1	CSARGWRQGSQETQYF	TGCAGTGCTAGAGGTTGGCGACAAGGAAGCCAAGAGACCCAGTACTTC
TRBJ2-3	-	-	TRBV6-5	CASRPRGAPTDTQYF	TGTGCCAGCAGACCCCGGGGGGCACCCACAGATACGCAGTATTTT
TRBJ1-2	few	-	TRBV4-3	CASSQLDAAEIYGYTF	TGCGCCAGCAGCCAGCTGGATGCGGCAGAGATATATGGCTACACCTTC
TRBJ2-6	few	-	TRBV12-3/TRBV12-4	CASSPWTGTGANVLTF	TGTGCCAGCAGTCCCTGGACGGGAACTGGGGCCAACGTCCTGACTTTC
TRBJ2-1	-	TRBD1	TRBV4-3	CASSQVQGANNEQFF	TGCGCCAGCAGCCAAGTACAGGGGGCCAACAATGAGCAGTTCTTC
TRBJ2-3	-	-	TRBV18	CASSPTAGPDTQYF	TGTGCCAGCTCCCCCACCGCAGGGCCAGATACGCAGTATTTT
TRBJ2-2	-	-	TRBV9	CASSEDGGRTGELFF	TGTGCCAGCAGCGAGGATGGGGGCCGCACCGGGGAGCTGTTTTTT
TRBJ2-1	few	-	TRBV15	CATSRGFGGGYEQFF	TGTGCCACCAGCAGAGGCTTTGGAGGGGGCTATGAGCAGTTCTTC
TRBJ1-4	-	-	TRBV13	CASSSPGFSEKLFF	TGTGCCAGCAGTTCCCCGGGGTTCTCTGAAAAACTGTTTTTT
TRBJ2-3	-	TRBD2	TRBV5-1	CASSLGPQGLAGTDTQYF	TGCGCCAGCAGCTTGGGCCCGCAGGGACTAGCGGGCACAGATACGCAGTATTTT
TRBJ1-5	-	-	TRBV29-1	CSVQASLNQPQHF	TGCAGCGTTCAAGCCTCCCTCAATCAGCCCCAGCATTTT
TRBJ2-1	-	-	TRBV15	CATSRALGHQETQFF	TGTGCCACCAGCAGAGCACTGGGACACCAAGAGACCCAGTTCTTC
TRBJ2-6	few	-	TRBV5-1	CASSFGATSGANVLTF	TGCGCCAGCAGCTTCGGGGCGACTTCTGGGGCCAACGTCCTGACTTTC
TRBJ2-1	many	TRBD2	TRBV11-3	CASSSPAGGTYNEQFF	TGTGCCAGCAGCTCCCCAGCGGGGGGGACCTACAATGAGCAGTTCTTC
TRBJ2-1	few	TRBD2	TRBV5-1	CASSPLGPSGGSRYNEQFF	TGCGCCAGCAGCCCCCTAGGGCCTAGCGGGGGGTCCCGTTACAATGAGCAGTTCTTC